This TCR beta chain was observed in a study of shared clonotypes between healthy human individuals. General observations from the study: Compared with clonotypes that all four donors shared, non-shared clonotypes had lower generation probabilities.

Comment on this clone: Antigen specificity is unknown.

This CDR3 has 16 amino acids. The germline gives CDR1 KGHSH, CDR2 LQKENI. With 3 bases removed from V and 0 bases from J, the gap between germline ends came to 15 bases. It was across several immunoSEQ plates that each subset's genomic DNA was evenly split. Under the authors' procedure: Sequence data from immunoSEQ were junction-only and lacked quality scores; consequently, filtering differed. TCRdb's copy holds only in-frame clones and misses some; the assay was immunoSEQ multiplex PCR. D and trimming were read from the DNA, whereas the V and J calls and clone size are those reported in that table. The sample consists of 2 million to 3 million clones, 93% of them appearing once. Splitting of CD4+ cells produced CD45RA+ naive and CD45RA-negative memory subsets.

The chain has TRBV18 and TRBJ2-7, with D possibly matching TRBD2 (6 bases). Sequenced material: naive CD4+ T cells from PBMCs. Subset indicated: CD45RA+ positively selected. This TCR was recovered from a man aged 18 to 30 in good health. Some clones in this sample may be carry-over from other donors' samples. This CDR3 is CASSPPGLRSSYEQYF. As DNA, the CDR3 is TGTGCCAGCTCACCCCCGGGACTCAGGAGCTCCTACGAGCAGTACTTC.